The 17 T cell receptor beta chains given below trace back to one sample, sequenced in a study of post-analysis software for immune sequencing data. Study observations and caveats: TRBV5-6, TRBV5-1 and TRBV20-1 belonged to a set of a handful of TRBV segments that were more frequent in patients than controls.

Built from TCR beta cDNA, the libraries had unique molecular identifiers in them. TCRdb recomputed calls from the PCR reads with MiXCR, one row per CDR3 protein. This sample has hundreds of thousands of distinct CDR3 sequences, with roughly 46% found just once. Their recognized antigens are unknown. Material: blood. Receptors were obtained from a girl aged 10-17 years with multiple sclerosis.

V and J are TRBV9 and TRBJ2-1; D possibly uses TRBD1 or TRBD2 (6 bases each). This CDR3 contains 18 residues. Germline V gene data show CDR1 as SGDLS and CDR2 as YYNGEE. The V gene lost 0 bases and the J gene lost 2 bases, with 18 bases spanning the gap. The CDR3 region has the DNA TGTGCCAGCAGCGTAGGAGGTGGGGGGCCCACGACCTACAATGAGCAGTTCTTC. It codes for CASSVGGGGPTTYNEQFF.

The gene calls are TRBV9 and TRBJ2-7; weak D call: TRBD1 (6 bases). Trimming stripped 0 bases from V and 2 bases from J, with 24 bases between. The CDR3 totals 19 residues. Germline CDR1 SGDLS, CDR2 YYNGEE. CDR3 amino acids: CASSVEGEWGSTHPYEQYF. CDR3 DNA sequence: TGTGCCAGCAGCGTAGAGGGGGAATGGGGTTCCACCCACCCCTACGAGCAGTACTTC.

The table lists this clonotype with a few counts. The chain is built from TRBV27 and TRBJ2-7; perhaps TRBD1 as D (7 bases). The germline V gene encodes CDR1 MNHEY and CDR2 SMNVEV (reference sequence). The V end lost 6 bases, the J end lost 2 bases, and 17 bases lay between the germline ends. The CDR3 runs 15 residues. CDR3 protein: CASRLDREVPYEQYF. CDR3 coding DNA: TGTGCCAGCAGACTCGACAGGGAGGTACCCTACGAGCAGTACTTC.

In this sample, this clonotype turned up a few times. The V call is TRBV7-9, the J call TRBJ1-2, with 9 bases that match TRBD1. Germline CDR1 is SEHNR and CDR2 is FQNEAQ (reference sequence). CDR3 length: 14 residues. Unmatched junction bases numbered 4, after V lost 3 bases and J lost 5 bases. As DNA, the CDR3 is TGTGCCAGCAGCTTCACAGGGGGCTGGTATGGCTACACCTTC. Translation gives CASSFTGGWYGYTF.

In its sample, this clonotype was seen once. This sequence may be a read error, since a much larger clone differs from it by one base. The J gene is TRBJ2-7, the V gene TRBV27; TRBD1 matches at 9 bases. CDR1 and CDR2 (germline): MNHEY, SMNVEV (reference sequence). The CDR3 is 14 amino acids. V lost 5 bases and J lost 3; bases outside the gene matches: 5. The CDR3 DNA reads TGTGCCAGCAGTGACGTGACAGGGGGCTACGAGCAGTACTTC. It translates to CASSDVTGGYEQYF.

This clonotype showed up just a few times. The rearrangement links TRBV11-3 to TRBJ2-3; 9 bases are shared with TRBD2. J lost 4 bases, V lost 4 bases, and 6 bases had no gene match. Germline CDR1 SGHNT, CDR2 YENEEA. The CDR3 runs 15 residues. The CDR3 sequence is CASSSREGPPDTQYF. CDR3 sequence (DNA): TGTGCCAGCAGCTCGCGGGAGGGCCCTCCAGATACGCAGTATTTT.

The gene calls are TRBV7-9 and TRBJ2-5; 9 nucleotides match TRBD1. The V and J ends lost 4 bases and 6 bases, in that order; junction bases with no gene match: 6. Germline V gene lookup returns CDR1 SEHNR and CDR2 FQNEAQ (reference sequence). There are 14 residues in the CDR3. CDR3 protein: CASSSTGGTQTQYF. The CDR3 nucleotides read TGTGCCAGCAGCTCAACAGGGGGCACACAGACCCAGTACTTC.

The chain couples TRBV9 to TRBJ1-2; D might be TRBD1 (5 bases). Germline V lookup: CDR1 SGDLS, CDR2 YYNGEE. The length of the CDR3 is 16 residues. V shed 7 bases and J shed 3 bases, with 22 bases lying between them. The CDR3 DNA sequence: TGTGCCAGCGACGGTGGGGGTCCCCCTTTCTACTATGGCTACACCTTC. This gives the protein CASDGGGPPFYYGYTF.

The chain uses TRBV12-3 or TRBV12-4 and TRBJ1-4; D might be TRBD1 (6 bases). The V end was cut by 2 bases, the J end by 7 bases, with 11 bases between. The CDR3 totals 14 residues. CDR3 residues: CASSLQGKGEKLFF. The CDR3 region has the DNA TGTGCCAGCAGTTTACAGGGGAAAGGTGAAAAACTGTTTTTT.

J is TRBJ2-1 and V is TRBV20-1, with 16 bases fitting TRBD2. The CDR3 totals 16 residues. Per germline, CDR1 DFQATT and CDR2 SNEGSKA (reference sequence). With V trimmed by 6 bases and J by 7 bases, 9 bases remained unmatched. The CDR3 spells CSAKGLAGGPWNEQFF. The CDR3 nucleotides are TGCAGTGCAAAGGGACTAGCGGGAGGGCCGTGGAATGAGCAGTTCTTC.

V usage is TRBV3-1 and J usage is TRBJ2-3, with D possibly matching TRBD2 (7 bases). Between the trimmed V and J ends, which lost 0 bases and 1 base, there was a span of 11 bases. This CDR3 comprises 16 residues. Germline CDR1 reads LGHDT; CDR2 reads YNNKEL (reference sequence). The DNA for the CDR3 is TGTGCCAGCAGCCAAGATAGGGGGGGCGGCACAGATACGCAGTATTTT. Translating gives CASSQDRGGGTDTQYF.

This chain links TRBV10-3 with TRBJ2-1; 10 bases are a match to TRBD1. CDR1 and CDR2 from the germline V gene are ENHRY and SYGVKD. CDR3 size: 15 residues. V was clipped by 3 bases and J by 7 bases; unmatched bases: 6. The CDR3 sequence: CAISDRDRGGNEQFF. The CDR3 nucleotides read TGTGCCATCAGTGACCGGGACAGGGGAGGAAATGAGCAGTTCTTC.

The V gene is TRBV5-6, the J gene TRBJ2-2, with 8 nucleotides matching TRBD1. The CDR3 sequence is 16 residues long. V lost 4 bases, J lost 4 bases, and 9 bases stayed unmatched. Germline CDR1 reads SGHDT; CDR2 reads YYEEEE. CDR3: CASSRMDREVTGELFF. The CDR3 nucleotides read TGTGCCAGCAGCCGAATGGACAGGGAGGTCACCGGGGAGCTGTTTTTT.

This chain links TRBV6-4 with TRBJ2-1; 10 bases are a match to TRBD1. Germline V gene data show CDR1 as MRHNA and CDR2 as SNTAGT. The junction had 6 bases not matched to a gene; V was cut back by 4 bases and J by 6 bases. The CDR3 contains 15 residues. The CDR3 sequence is CASSVGTGEANEQFF. The CDR3, as DNA: TGTGCCAGCAGTGTGGGGACAGGGGAGGCCAATGAGCAGTTCTTC.

This chain uses TRBV25-1 with TRBJ2-5, with TRBD2 as a possible D gene (6 bases). CDR1 is MGHDK, CDR2 SYGVNS, per germline. The CDR3 is 12 amino acids. The V end was cut by 6 bases, the J end by 5 bases, with 10 bases between. The CDR3 sequence: CASRGGPETQYF. CDR3 DNA: TGTGCCAGCAGGGGGGGACCGGAGACCCAGTACTTC.

The V call is TRBV20-1, the J call TRBJ2-1; the D gene is possibly TRBD2 (6 bases). This CDR3 spans 14 amino acids. Trimming took off 3 bases at V and 0 bases at J, with 9 bases between the two ends. Germline lookup yields CDR1 DFQATT and CDR2 SNEGSKA (reference sequence). CDR3 nucleotide sequence: TGCAGTGCTAGGGGACTTAGCTCCTACAATGAGCAGTTCTTC. Its protein product is CSARGLSSYNEQFF.

In its sample, this clonotype was seen a few times. The chain combines TRBV3-1 with TRBJ1-2, with D unresolved. Germline-derived CDR1 and CDR2 are LGHDT and YNNKEL (reference sequence). The CDR3 covers 16 residues. Trimming took 0 bases from V and 4 from J, leaving 15 bases between them. CDR3 DNA sequence: TGTGCCAGCAGCCAAGATATATCGGGGAATGGCTATGGCTACACCTTC. Amino acid sequence: CASSQDISGNGYGYTF.